These 14 T cell receptor beta chains came from one sample sequenced in a study of blood T cell repertoires in COVID-19. TCRdb's table, derived via immunoSEQ multiplex PCR, lists solely in-frame clones and lacks some. The table records 85,000 to 100,000 clones, around 80% of them present only once. The sequenced sample consisted of peripheral blood. Source of these receptors: a middle-aged man who had recovered from COVID-19.

The V and J genes are TRBV2 and TRBJ1-1; D is unresolved. The V gene lost 7 bases and the J gene lost 2 bases, with 8 bases spanning the gap. Germline CDR1 is SNHLY and CDR2 is FYNNEI. CDR3 length: 12 residues. The CDR3 DNA follows: TGTGCCAGCACCATAGTTAACACTGAAGCTTTCTTT. Translated, it gives CASTIVNTEAFF.

To note about this clone: The same CDR3 is also encoded by other DNA sequences in this sample. The chain carries TRBV24-1 and TRBJ1-2, with D possibly being TRBD1 (6 bases). CDR1 is KGHDR, CDR2 SFDVKD, per germline. This CDR3 is 14 amino acids long. With 3 bases removed from V and 2 bases from J, the gap between germline ends came to 9 bases. The CDR3 reads CATSDRDRNYGYTF. The CDR3 DNA sequence: TGTGCCACCAGTGATCGAGACAGGAACTATGGCTACACCTTC.

This clone occurred once. The chain joins TRBV19 to TRBJ1-5, with D unresolved. Germline CDR1 LNHDA, CDR2 SQIVND (reference sequence). This CDR3 is built from 14 residues. Trimming removed 5 bases from V and 0 bases from J, with 8 bases in between. The DNA of the CDR3 is TGTGCCAGTAGTGCGGTAATTAGCAATCAGCCCCAGCATTTT. Translating gives CASSAVISNQPQHF.

The rearrangement uses TRBV4-1 and TRBJ1-4, with 7 nucleotides matching TRBD1. Looked up from germline, CDR1 is MGHRA and CDR2 is YSYEKL. The CDR3 has 17 amino acids. Trimming took 1 base from V and 0 from J; bases not matched to a gene: 5. CDR3 residues: CASSQVGTEATNEKLFF. In nucleotides, the CDR3 is TGCGCCAGCAGCCAAGTCGGGACAGAAGCAACTAATGAAAAACTGTTTTTT.

The rearrangement uses TRBV6-5 and TRBJ2-7; weak D call: TRBD1 (6 bases). Trimming removed 5 bases from V and 2 bases from J, with 10 bases in between. CDR3 length: 13 amino acids. The germline V gene has CDR1 MNHEY and CDR2 SVGAGI. In DNA form, the CDR3 reads TGTGCCAGCAGTATGACAGGAACCTACGAGCAGTACTTC. Its translation: CASSMTGTYEQYF.

This clone is a singleton in its sample. This chain uses TRBV12-3 or TRBV12-4 with TRBJ2-7, with D possibly being TRBD1 (7 bases). CDR3 length: 13 amino acids. V was trimmed by 1 base and J by 7 bases, leaving 11 bases between them. The CDR3 loop is CASSLGQGGEQYF. The CDR3 bases are TGTGCCAGCAGTTTAGGGCAGGGGGGAGAGCAGTACTTC.

The rearrangement uses TRBV23-1 and TRBJ1-6, with unresolved D. TRBV23-1 is filed as an ORF, its function uncertain. This CDR3 has 17 residues. Trimming cost V 4 bases and J 4 bases, with 17 bases left between them. The DNA for the CDR3 is TGCGCCAGCAGTCGTGCCGGACGGGGAGTTTATAATTCACCCCTCCACTTT. It yields the protein CASSRAGRGVYNSPLHF.

Points on this clone: A read error may produce the germline difference seen at one junction end. The chain has TRBV5-6 and TRBJ2-3; 9 positions match TRBD2. The germline gives CDR1 SGHDT, CDR2 YYEEEE. This CDR3 is built from 14 residues. CDR3 sequence (DNA): TGTGCCAGCAGCGCCGGGACTAGCAAAGATACGCAGTATTTT. Translating gives CASSAGTSKDTQYF.

This sequence joins TRBV20-1 and TRBJ1-1; D unclear. CDR1 and CDR2 (germline): DFQATT, SNEGSKA (reference sequence). This CDR3 has 11 residues. Trimming stripped 7 bases from V and 1 base from J, with 7 bases between. CDR3 nucleotide sequence: TGCAGTGTCGTCAGGAACACTGAAGCTTTCTTT. Its translation is CSVVRNTEAFF.

This clone was counted between two and nine times. This chain joins TRBV5-1 and TRBJ2-1; D might be TRBD1 (5 bases). The V and J ends lost 4 bases and 4 bases respectively, with 15 bases between them. The CDR3 is 15 residues long. CDR1 is SGHRS and CDR2 is YFSETQ in the germline V gene. CDR3: CASSPDGQFYNEQFF. The CDR3 nucleotides are TGCGCCAGCAGCCCCGACGGACAATTTTACAATGAGCAGTTCTTC.

The chain employs TRBV19 and TRBJ1-6; D may be TRBD1 (6 bases). Deletions cut 5 bases from V and 6 bases from J, with 17 bases between. This CDR3 region has 16 residues. The germline V gene has CDR1 LNHDA and CDR2 SQIVND (reference sequence). CDR3 nucleotide sequence: TGTGCCAGTAGTTTATCCCGGGACACTATTAATTCACCCCTCCACTTT. It specifies CASSLSRDTINSPLHF.

This clone was recorded many times. V and J are TRBV14 and TRBJ1-2, with D possibly TRBD1 on 5 matching bases. In germline, CDR1 is SGHDN, CDR2 FVKESK. V was pared by 0 bases and J by 1 base, with 15 bases between. The CDR3 contains 17 residues. The CDR3 bases are TGTGCCAGCAGCCAAGATCTGGCAGGGCGGCTTAACTATGGCTACACCTTC. It encodes CASSQDLAGRLNYGYTF. Full variable domain (rest looked up from reference TRBV14 and TRBJ1-2): EAGVTQFPSHSVIEKGQTVTLRCDPISGHDNLYWYRRVMGKEIKFLLHFVKESKQDESGMPNNRFLAERTGGTYSTLKVQPAELEDSGVYFCASSQDLAGRLNYGYTFGSGTRLTVV.

This clone has more than one count but fewer than ten. V is TRBV10-3 and J is TRBJ2-2, with 8 bases that match TRBD1. Trimming cost V 6 bases and J 3 bases; bases outside gene matches: 6. The CDR3 extends over 15 amino acids. Germline lookup yields CDR1 ENHRY and CDR2 SYGVKD. The CDR3 bases are TGTGCCATCAGGCCAGGGGGCAAGGACACCGGGGAGCTGTTTTTT. It specifies CAIRPGGKDTGELFF.

The V gene is TRBV7-3, the J gene TRBJ2-1; a weak D match, TRBD1 (6 bases). The CDR3 length is 13 residues. Germline lookup yields CDR1 SGHTA and CDR2 FQGTGA. V was shortened by 4 bases and J by 7 bases, with 11 bases between the two germline ends. CDR3 in amino acids: CASSSGQLNEQFF. In DNA, the CDR3 is TGTGCCAGCAGCTCAGGACAGCTGAATGAGCAGTTCTTC.